This TCR beta chain was observed in a study of blood T cell repertoires in COVID-19. J was trimmed by 1 base and V by 6 bases; bases with no gene match: 6. Germline V CDR1 and CDR2: MNHEY, SMNVEV (reference sequence). CDR3 length: 15 amino acids. Participants came from about two dozen US areas, aged roughly 18 to 90 years. Cohort assignment relied on participant-reported clinical history. In the original workflow: For nucleated cells, counts were estimated from reference gene primer amplification. Sequenced by immunoSEQ multiplex PCR; TCRdb stores in-frame clones only, minus some. Clonal size and the V and J genes are those of that table, whereas D and trimming came from the DNA. The repertoire consists of around 330,000 clones, with 80% to 90% occurring once and the leading ten covering about 8.9%.

The source material was PBMCs or T cells enriched from blood (not recorded which). This sequence originates from a woman younger than 30 who had recovered from COVID-19. The chain couples TRBV27 to TRBJ2-5; 9 nucleotides match TRBD2. CDR3 residues: CASSLSRGGQETQYF. The CDR3 coding sequence is TGTGCCAGCAGCCTGTCGCGGGGGGGCCAAGAGACCCAGTACTTC.